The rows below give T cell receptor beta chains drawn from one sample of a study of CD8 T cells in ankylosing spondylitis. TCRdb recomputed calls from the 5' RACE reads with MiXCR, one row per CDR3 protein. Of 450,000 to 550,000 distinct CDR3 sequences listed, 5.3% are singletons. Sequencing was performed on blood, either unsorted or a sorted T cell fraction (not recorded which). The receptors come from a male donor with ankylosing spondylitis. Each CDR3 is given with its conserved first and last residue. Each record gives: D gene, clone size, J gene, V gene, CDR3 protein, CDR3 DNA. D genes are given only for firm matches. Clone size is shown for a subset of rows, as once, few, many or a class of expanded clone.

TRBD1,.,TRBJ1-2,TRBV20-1,CSAQGAQGSGYGYTF,TGCAGTGCGCAGGGGGCACAGGGGTCGGGCTATGGCTACACCTTC
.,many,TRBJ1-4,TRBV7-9,CASTLRAVEKLFF,TGTGCCAGCACCCTAAGGGCCGTGGAAAAACTGTTTTTT
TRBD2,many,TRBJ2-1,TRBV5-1,CASSLPSGSTNEQFF,TGCGCCAGCAGCTTGCCCAGCGGGAGTACGAATGAGCAGTTCTTC
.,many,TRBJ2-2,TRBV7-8,CASSLTGPTAGELFF,TGTGCCAGCAGCTTAACGGGGCCCACCGCCGGGGAGCTGTTTTTT
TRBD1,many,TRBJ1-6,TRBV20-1,CSAPGTGTFSPLHF,TGCAGTGCTCCTGGGACAGGGACCTTTTCACCCCTCCACTTT
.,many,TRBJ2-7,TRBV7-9,CASSLATGYSYEQYF,TGTGCCAGCAGCTTAGCCACCGGGTATTCCTACGAGCAGTACTTC
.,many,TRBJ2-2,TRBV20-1,CSARDKNTGELFF,TGCAGTGCTAGAGACAAGAACACCGGGGAGCTGTTTTTT
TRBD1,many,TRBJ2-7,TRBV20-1,CSASIGTGSYEQYF,TGCAGTGCTTCGATCGGGACAGGGTCCTACGAGCAGTACTTC
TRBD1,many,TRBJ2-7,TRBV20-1,CSATRDRGIIYEQYF,TGCAGTGCTACACGAGACAGGGGGATTATCTACGAGCAGTACTTC
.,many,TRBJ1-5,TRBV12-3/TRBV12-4,CASSSLRDSNQPQHF,TGTGCCAGCAGTTCACTCAGGGATAGCAATCAGCCCCAGCATTTT
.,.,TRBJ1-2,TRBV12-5,CASALNLNYGYTF,TGTGCTAGCGCACTTAACCTTAACTATGGCTACACCTTC
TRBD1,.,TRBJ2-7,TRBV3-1,CASIHGMTGVSSEQYF,TGTGCCAGCATCCACGGGATGACAGGGGTCTCCTCCGAGCAGTACTTC
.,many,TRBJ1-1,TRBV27,CASRTGRSTEAFF,TGTGCCAGCCGGACGGGGAGGAGCACTGAAGCTTTCTTT
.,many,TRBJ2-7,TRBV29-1,CSVILGVGYEQYF,TGCAGCGTTATCCTTGGTGTGGGCTACGAGCAGTACTTC
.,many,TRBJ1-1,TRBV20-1,CSAPQSTEAFF,TGCAGTGCCCCTCAAAGCACTGAAGCTTTCTTT
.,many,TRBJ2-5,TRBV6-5,CASSYRSQETQYF,TGTGCCAGCAGTTACAGGAGTCAAGAGACCCAGTACTTC
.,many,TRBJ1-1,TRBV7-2,CASSLSRGATEAFF,TGTGCCAGCAGCTTATCGCGGGGAGCCACTGAAGCTTTCTTT
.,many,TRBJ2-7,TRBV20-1,CSARGFQDLYEQYF,TGCAGTGCTAGGGGTTTTCAGGACCTCTACGAGCAGTACTTC
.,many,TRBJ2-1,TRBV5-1,CASTPDHNEQFF,TGCGCCAGCACACCGGATCACAATGAGCAGTTCTTC
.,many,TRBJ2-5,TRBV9,CASSVGTGTQETQYF,TGTGCCAGCAGCGTAGGAACCGGGACACAAGAGACCCAGTACTTC
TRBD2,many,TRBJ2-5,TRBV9,CASSVGTSGGGETQYF,TGTGCCAGCAGCGTGGGGACTAGCGGTGGGGGAGAGACCCAGTACTTC
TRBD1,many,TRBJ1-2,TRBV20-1,CSARDHGTGIWGYTF,TGCAGTGCTAGAGATCACGGGACAGGGATTTGGGGCTACACCTTC
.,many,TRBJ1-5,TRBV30,CAWSVRGQPQHF,TGTGCCTGGAGTGTACGCGGACAGCCCCAGCATTTT
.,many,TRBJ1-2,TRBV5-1,CASSFGGGANYGYTF,TGCGCCAGCAGCTTCGGCGGTGGAGCTAACTATGGCTACACCTTC
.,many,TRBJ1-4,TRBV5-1,CASSFSTGSTNEKLFF,TGCGCCAGCAGCTTCAGCACCGGATCAACTAATGAAAAACTGTTTTTT
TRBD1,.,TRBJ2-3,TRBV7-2,CASSPNRGRRADTQYF,TGTGCCAGCAGCCCCAACAGGGGGCGTCGCGCAGATACGCAGTATTTT
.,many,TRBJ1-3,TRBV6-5,CASTLGWGGNTIYF,TGTGCCAGCACGTTAGGCTGGGGTGGAAACACCATATATTTT
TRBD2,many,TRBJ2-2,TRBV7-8,CASSLFPAGVGELFF,TGTGCCAGCAGCTTATTTCCAGCGGGAGTCGGGGAGCTGTTTTTT
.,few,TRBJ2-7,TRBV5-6,CASSLNRVHEQYF,TGTGCCAGCAGCTTAAATCGGGTCCACGAGCAGTACTTC
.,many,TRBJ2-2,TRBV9,CASSVDLYGSNTGELFF,TGTGCCAGCAGCGTAGATTTGTATGGTTCGAACACCGGGGAGCTGTTTTTT
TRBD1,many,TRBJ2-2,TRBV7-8,CASSLSGGRTGELFF,TGTGCCAGCAGCTTATCAGGGGGCCGAACCGGGGAGCTGTTTTTT
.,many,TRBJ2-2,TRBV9,CASSPRAAMNTGELFF,TGTGCCAGCAGCCCAAGGGCGGCGATGAACACCGGGGAGCTGTTTTTT
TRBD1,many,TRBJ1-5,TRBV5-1,CASSPGQGYQPQHF,TGCGCCAGCAGCCCCGGACAGGGTTATCAGCCCCAGCATTTT
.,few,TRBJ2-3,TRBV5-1,CASSWWTGGTSTDTQYF,TGCGCCAGCAGCTGGTGGACCGGGGGAACTAGCACAGATACGCAGTATTTT
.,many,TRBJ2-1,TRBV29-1,CSAEYSGEQFF,TGCAGCGCCGAATATTCCGGTGAGCAGTTCTTC